The clone carrying this T cell receptor beta chain was detected many times. The source of the sample is a study of blood T cells in healthy people across ages. The CDR3 loop spans 14 amino acids. Germline loops: CDR1 SQVTM, CDR2 ANQGSEA. Trimming stripped 3 bases from V and 4 bases from J, with 10 bases between. Next came a second PCR, run for roughly 6 to 11 cycles, which used a sample-barcoded 5' primer along with a J-beta primer mix. TCRdb itself ran the 5' RACE reads through MiXCR, one entry per CDR3 protein. The repertoire holds around 670,000 distinct CDR3 sequences, with about 30% as singletons.

The sequenced sample was blood. This TCR came from a woman of 80 years or more in good health. The chain recombines TRBV29-1 with TRBJ2-6; D gene unclear. The chain's CDR3 is CSVERQSGANVLTF. The CDR3 nucleotides read TGCAGCGTTGAGCGGCAATCCGGGGCCAACGTCCTGACTTTC.